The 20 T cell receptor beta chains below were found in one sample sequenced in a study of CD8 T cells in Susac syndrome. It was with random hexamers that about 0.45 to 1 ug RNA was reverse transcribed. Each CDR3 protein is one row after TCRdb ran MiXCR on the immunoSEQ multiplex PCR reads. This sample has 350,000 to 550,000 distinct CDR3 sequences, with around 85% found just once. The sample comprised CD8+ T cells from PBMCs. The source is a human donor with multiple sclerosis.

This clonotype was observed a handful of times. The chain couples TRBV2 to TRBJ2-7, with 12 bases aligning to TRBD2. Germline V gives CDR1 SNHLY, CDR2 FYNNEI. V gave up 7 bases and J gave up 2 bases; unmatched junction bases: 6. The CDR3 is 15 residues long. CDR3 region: CASTTSGRLPYEQYF. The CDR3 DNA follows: TGTGCCAGCACCACTAGCGGGAGGCTACCCTACGAGCAGTACTTC. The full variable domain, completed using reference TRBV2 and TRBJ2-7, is EPEVTQTPSHQVTQMGQEVILRCVPISNHLYFYWYRQILGQKVEFLVSFYNNEISEKSEIFDDQFSVERPDGSNFTLKIRSTKLEDSAMYFCASTTSGRLPYEQYFGPGTRLTVT.

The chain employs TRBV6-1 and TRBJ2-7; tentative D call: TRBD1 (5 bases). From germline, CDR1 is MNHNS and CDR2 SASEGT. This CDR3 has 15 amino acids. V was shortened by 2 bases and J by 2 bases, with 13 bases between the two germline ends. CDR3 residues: CASSETARAAYEQYF. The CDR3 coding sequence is TGTGCCAGCAGTGAAACGGCCAGGGCAGCCTACGAGCAGTACTTC.

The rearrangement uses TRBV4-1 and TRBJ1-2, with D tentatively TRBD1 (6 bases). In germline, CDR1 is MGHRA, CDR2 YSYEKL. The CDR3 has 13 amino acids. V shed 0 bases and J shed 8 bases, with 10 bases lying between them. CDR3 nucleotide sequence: TGCGCCAGCAGCCAAGATAGGCAGGGGGGCTACACCTTC. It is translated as CASSQDRQGGYTF.

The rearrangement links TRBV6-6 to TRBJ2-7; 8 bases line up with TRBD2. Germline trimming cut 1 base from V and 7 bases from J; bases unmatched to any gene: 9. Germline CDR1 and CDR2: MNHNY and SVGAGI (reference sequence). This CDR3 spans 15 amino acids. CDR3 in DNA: TGTGCCAGCAGTTACTACTCGGGAGGGCCGCGGGAGCAGTACTTC. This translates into CASSYYSGGPREQYF.

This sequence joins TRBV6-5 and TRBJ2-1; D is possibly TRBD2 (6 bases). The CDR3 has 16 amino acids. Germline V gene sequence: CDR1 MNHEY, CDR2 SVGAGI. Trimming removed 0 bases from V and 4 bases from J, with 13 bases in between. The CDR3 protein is CASSYSGLAYYNEQFF. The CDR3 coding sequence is TGTGCCAGCAGTTACTCAGGGCTAGCGTATTACAATGAGCAGTTCTTC.

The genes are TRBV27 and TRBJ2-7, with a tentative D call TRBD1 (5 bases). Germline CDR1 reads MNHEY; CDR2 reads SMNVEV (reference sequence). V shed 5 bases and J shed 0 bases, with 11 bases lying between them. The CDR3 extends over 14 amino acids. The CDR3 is CASSPQVYSYEQYF. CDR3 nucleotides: TGTGCCAGCAGTCCACAGGTGTACTCCTACGAGCAGTACTTC.

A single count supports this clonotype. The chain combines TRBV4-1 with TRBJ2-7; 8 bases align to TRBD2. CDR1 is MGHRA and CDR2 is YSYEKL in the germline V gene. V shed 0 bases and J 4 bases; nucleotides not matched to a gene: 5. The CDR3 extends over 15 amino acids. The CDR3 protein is CASSQDRGRPYEQYF. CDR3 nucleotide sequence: TGCGCCAGCAGCCAAGATCGCGGGAGGCCTTACGAGCAGTACTTC.

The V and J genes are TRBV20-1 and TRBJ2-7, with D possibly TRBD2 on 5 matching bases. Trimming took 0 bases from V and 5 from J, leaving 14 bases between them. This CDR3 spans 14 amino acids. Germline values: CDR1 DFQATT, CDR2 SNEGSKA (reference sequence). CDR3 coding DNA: TGCAGTGCTAGAGATCTTCGGGAAGGACACGAGCAGTACTTC. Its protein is CSARDLREGHEQYF.

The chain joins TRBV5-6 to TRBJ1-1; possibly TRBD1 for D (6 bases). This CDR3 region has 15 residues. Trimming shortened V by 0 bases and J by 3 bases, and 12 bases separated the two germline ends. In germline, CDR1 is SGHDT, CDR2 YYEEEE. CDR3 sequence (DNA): TGTGCCAGCAGCTTGGGGCCGGGGGCCGACACTGAAGCTTTCTTT. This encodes CASSLGPGADTEAFF.

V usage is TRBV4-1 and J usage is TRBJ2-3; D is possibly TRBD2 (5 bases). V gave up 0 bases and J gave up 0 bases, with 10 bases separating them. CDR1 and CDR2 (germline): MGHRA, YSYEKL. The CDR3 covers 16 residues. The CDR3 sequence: CASSQDGTGSTDTQYF. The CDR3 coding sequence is TGCGCCAGCAGCCAAGATGGCACGGGAAGCACAGATACGCAGTATTTT.

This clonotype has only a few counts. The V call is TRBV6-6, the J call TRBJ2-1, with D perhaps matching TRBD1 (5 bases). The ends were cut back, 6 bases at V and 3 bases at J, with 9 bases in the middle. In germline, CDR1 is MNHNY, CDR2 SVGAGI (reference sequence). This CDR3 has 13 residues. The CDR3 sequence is CASSYDSYNEQFF. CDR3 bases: TGTGCCAGCAGCTATGACAGCTACAATGAGCAGTTCTTC.

CDR3 DNA: TGTGCCATCGGAAGGGGGACGGATTACAATGAGCAGTTCTTC. It codes for CAIGRGTDYNEQFF. The chain combines TRBV6-2 or TRBV6-3 with TRBJ2-1; a possible D gene is TRBD1 (6 bases). Germline CDR1 reads MNHEY; CDR2 reads SVGEGT. V shed 10 bases and J shed 4 bases, with 17 bases lying between them. This CDR3 contains 14 residues.

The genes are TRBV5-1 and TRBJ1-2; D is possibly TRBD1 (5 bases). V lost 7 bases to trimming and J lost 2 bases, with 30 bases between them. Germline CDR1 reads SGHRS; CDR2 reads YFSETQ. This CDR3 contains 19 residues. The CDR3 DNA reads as TGCGCCAGCTCCACATCAGGGACTTACGTACTTCGGTCCAACTATGGCTACACCTTC. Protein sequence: CASSTSGTYVLRSNYGYTF.

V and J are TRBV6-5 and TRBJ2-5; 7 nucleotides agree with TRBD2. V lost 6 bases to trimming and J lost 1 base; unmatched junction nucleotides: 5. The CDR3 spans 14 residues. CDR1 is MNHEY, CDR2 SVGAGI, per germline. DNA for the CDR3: TGTGCCAGCAGCCCGGGGGAGGGCCAAGAGACCCAGTACTTC. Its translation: CASSPGEGQETQYF.

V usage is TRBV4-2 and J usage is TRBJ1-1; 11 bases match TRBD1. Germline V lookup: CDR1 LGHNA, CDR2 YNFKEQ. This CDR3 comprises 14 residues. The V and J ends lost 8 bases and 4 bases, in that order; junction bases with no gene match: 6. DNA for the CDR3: TGTGCCAGCGTCCCCGGGACAGGGGGCACTGAAGCTTTCTTT. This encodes CASVPGTGGTEAFF.

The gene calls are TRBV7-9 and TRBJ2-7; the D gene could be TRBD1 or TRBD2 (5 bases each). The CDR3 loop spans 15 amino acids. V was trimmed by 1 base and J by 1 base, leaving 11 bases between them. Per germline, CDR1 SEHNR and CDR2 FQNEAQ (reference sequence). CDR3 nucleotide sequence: TGTGCCAGCAGCTTAGGCCGGGACGGTTCCTACGAGCAGTACTTC. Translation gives CASSLGRDGSYEQYF.

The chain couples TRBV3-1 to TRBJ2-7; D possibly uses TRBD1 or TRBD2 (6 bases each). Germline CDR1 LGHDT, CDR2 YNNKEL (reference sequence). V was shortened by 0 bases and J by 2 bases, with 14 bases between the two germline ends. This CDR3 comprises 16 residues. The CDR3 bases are TGTGCCAGCAGCCAAGATCTCCCGGGGGCCCCCTACGAGCAGTACTTC. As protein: CASSQDLPGAPYEQYF.

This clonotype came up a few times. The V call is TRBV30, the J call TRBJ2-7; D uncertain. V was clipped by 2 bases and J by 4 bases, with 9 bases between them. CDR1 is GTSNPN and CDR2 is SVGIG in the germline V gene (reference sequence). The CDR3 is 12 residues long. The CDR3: CAWSISSYEQYF. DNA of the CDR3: TGTGCCTGGAGTATCAGCAGTTACGAGCAGTACTTC. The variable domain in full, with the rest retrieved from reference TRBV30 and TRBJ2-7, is SQTIHQWPATLVQPVGSPLSLECTVEGTSNPNLYWYRQAAGRGLQLLFYSVGIGQISSEVPQNLSASRPQDRQFILSSKKLLLSDSGFYLCAWSISSYEQYFGPGTRLTVT.

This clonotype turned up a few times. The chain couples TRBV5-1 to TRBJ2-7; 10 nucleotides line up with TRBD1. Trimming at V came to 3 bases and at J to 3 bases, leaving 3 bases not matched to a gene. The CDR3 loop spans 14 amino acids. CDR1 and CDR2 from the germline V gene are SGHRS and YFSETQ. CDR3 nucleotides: TGCGCCAGCAGCTGGACAGGGGGTGTCTACGAGCAGTACTTC. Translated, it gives CASSWTGGVYEQYF.

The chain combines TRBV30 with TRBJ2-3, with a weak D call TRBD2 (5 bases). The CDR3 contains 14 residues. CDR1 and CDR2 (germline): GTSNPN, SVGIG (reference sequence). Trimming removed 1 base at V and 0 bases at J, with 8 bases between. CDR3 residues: CAWSGGFSTDTQYF. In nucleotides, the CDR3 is TGTGCCTGGAGTGGAGGGTTTAGCACAGATACGCAGTATTTT. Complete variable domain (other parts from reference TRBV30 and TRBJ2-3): SQTIHQWPATLVQPVGSPLSLECTVEGTSNPNLYWYRQAAGRGLQLLFYSVGIGQISSEVPQNLSASRPQDRQFILSSKKLLLSDSGFYLCAWSGGFSTDTQYFGPGTRLTVL.